What follows are 16 T cell receptor beta chains derived from one specimen sequenced in a study of post-analysis software for immune sequencing data. Built from TCR beta cDNA, the libraries had unique molecular identifiers in them. Via MiXCR, TCRdb re-called the PCR reads, giving one row per CDR3 protein. This table has roughly 800,000 distinct CDR3 sequences, roughly 46% appearing once. Whole-study results and caveats: Compared with controls, patients had more of 4 to 6 TRBV segments, including TRBV5-6, TRBV5-1 and TRBV20-1.

These receptors have no identified antigens. Sequenced input: blood. These receptors were taken from a girl aged 10-17 years with multiple sclerosis.

Regarding this clonotype: This may stem from a read error, because a much larger clone lies one nucleotide away. The V gene is TRBV5-6, the J gene TRBJ1-2, with 9 bases lining up with TRBD1. The CDR3 loop spans 14 amino acids. Germline loops: CDR1 SGHDT, CDR2 YYEEEE. The CDR3 reads CAGSLDRGNYGYTF. In nucleotides, the CDR3 is TGTGCCGGCAGCTTGGACAGGGGTAACTATGGCTACACCTTC.

DNA for the CDR3: TGTGCCAGCACCGTAGCGGGGGGGCTCTACGAGCAGTACTTC. Translated: CASTVAGGLYEQYF. This chain joins TRBV7-2 and TRBJ2-7; 11 bases line up with TRBD2. Trimming removed 7 bases from V and 3 bases from J; junction bases left unmatched: 5. Germline-derived CDR1 and CDR2 are SGHTA and FQGNSA. The CDR3 runs to 14 residues.

This clonotype was detected only a few times. The chain uses TRBV7-2 and TRBJ2-7; the match to TRBD2 covers 7 bases. V shed 7 bases, J shed 3 bases, and the junction held 9 bases outside the gene matches. This CDR3 is 14 amino acids long. Germline CDR1 is SGHTA and CDR2 is FQGNSA. CDR3 sequence reads: CASTYTSGGYEQYF. Written as DNA, the CDR3 is TGTGCCAGCACCTATACTTCGGGGGGCTACGAGCAGTACTTC.

This clonotype occurred a few times. This chain joins TRBV27 and TRBJ1-2; 7 positions match TRBD1. The germline gives CDR1 MNHEY, CDR2 SMNVEV (reference sequence). V shed 5 bases and J 3 bases; nucleotides not matched to a gene: 9. This CDR3 has 15 residues. The CDR3 here is CASSPTTGPYYGYTF. CDR3 nucleotide sequence: TGTGCCAGCAGTCCAACGACAGGGCCTTACTATGGCTACACCTTC.

This clonotype was observed a handful of times. The CDR3 spells CSARGDSTYEQYF. CDR3 coding DNA: TGCAGTGCTAGAGGGGACAGCACCTACGAGCAGTACTTC. This rearrangement joins TRBV20-1 to TRBJ2-7; 7 bases agree with TRBD1. The CDR3 consists of 13 residues. Germline CDR1 DFQATT, CDR2 SNEGSKA (reference sequence). The V segment lost 1 base and the J segment 2 bases; nucleotides outside the gene matches: 2.

This clonotype has only a few counts. This chain links TRBV20-1 with TRBJ2-7; TRBD2 aligns across 8 bases. V lost 1 base and J lost 4; bases outside the gene matches: 3. There are 13 residues in the CDR3. The germline gives CDR1 DFQATT, CDR2 SNEGSKA (reference sequence). The CDR3, as DNA: TGCAGTGCTAGAGGGGGACTAGAGTACGAGCAGTACTTC. This sequence encodes CSARGGLEYEQYF.

In this sample, this clonotype turned up a few times. The chain employs TRBV5-1 and TRBJ2-7; D remains ambiguous. Between the trimmed V and J ends, which lost 2 bases and 6 bases, there was a span of 18 bases. The CDR3 runs 15 residues. The germline gives CDR1 SGHRS, CDR2 YFSETQ. The CDR3 DNA is TGCGCCAGCAGCTTAATATCGGCGGAATCTCGCGAGCAGTACTTC. Its protein is CASSLISAESREQYF.

In its sample, this clonotype was seen a few times. The chain couples TRBV9 to TRBJ2-5; D may be TRBD2 (5 bases). Germline CDR1 SGDLS, CDR2 YYNGEE. Trimming removed 3 bases from V and 2 bases from J, with 11 bases in between. The CDR3 has 14 amino acids. The CDR3 nucleotides read TGTGCCAGCAGCGGGGGAGCCCCTCAAGAGACCCAGTACTTC. Encoded protein: CASSGGAPQETQYF.

The chain has TRBV20-1 and TRBJ2-7; maybe TRBD1 (6 bases). The CDR3 consists of 14 residues. Trimming cost V 4 bases and J 0 bases, with 13 bases left between them. In germline, CDR1 is DFQATT, CDR2 SNEGSKA (reference sequence). DNA for the CDR3: TGCAGTGCTATATCCACAGGGTCCTCCTACGAGCAGTACTTC. Amino acid sequence: CSAISTGSSYEQYF.

The CDR3 reads CASSSVDGDGEQYF. DNA for the CDR3: TGTGCCAGCAGCTCTGTGGACGGGGATGGGGAGCAGTACTTC. This rearrangement joins TRBV11-1 to TRBJ2-7; maybe TRBD2 (5 bases). Deletions cut 4 bases from V and 7 bases from J, with 17 bases between. There are 14 residues in the CDR3. Germline V lookup: CDR1 SGHAT, CDR2 FQDESV (reference sequence).

This clonotype has just one count. The V gene is TRBV27, the J gene TRBJ2-1, with 8 bases that match TRBD2. The junction had 3 bases not matched to a gene; V was cut back by 5 bases and J by 3 bases. The CDR3 contains 14 residues. CDR1 is MNHEY, CDR2 SMNVEV, per germline (reference sequence). Here the CDR3 reads CASSVSGIYNEQFF. The CDR3 coding sequence is TGTGCCAGCAGTGTTAGCGGGATCTACAATGAGCAGTTCTTC.

The chain is built from TRBV7-2 and TRBJ2-4; tentatively, D is TRBD2 (5 bases). The ends were cut back, 1 base at V and 9 bases at J, with 10 bases in the middle. This CDR3 has 13 residues. The germline V gene has CDR1 SGHTA and CDR2 FQGNSA. The CDR3 bases are TGTGCCAGCAGCTTAGATTGGGAGTCCATTCAGTACTTC. Its protein product is CASSLDWESIQYF.

This rearrangement joins TRBV12-3 or TRBV12-4 to TRBJ2-5; 9 nucleotides match TRBD2. The CDR3 covers 16 residues. Trimming at V came to 3 bases and at J to 11 bases, leaving 16 bases not matched to a gene. CDR3 protein: CASSFSGGRAAYEQYF. The CDR3 bases are TGTGCCAGCAGTTTTTCGGGCGGGAGGGCGGCTTATGAGCAGTACTTC.

For the CDR3, the DNA is TGCAGTGCTGCGGGACTAGCGGGAACAAATGAGCAGTTCTTC. This sequence encodes CSAAGLAGTNEQFF. This rearrangement joins TRBV20-1 to TRBJ2-1, with 13 positions matching TRBD2. J was trimmed by 7 bases and V by 5 bases; bases with no gene match: 5. The germline V gene encodes CDR1 DFQATT and CDR2 SNEGSKA (reference sequence). This CDR3 is 14 amino acids long.

The chain is built from TRBV29-1 and TRBJ2-7; a weak D match, TRBD2 (6 bases). V lost 7 bases to trimming and J lost 4 bases, with 17 bases between them. The CDR3 extends over 13 amino acids. The germline V gene has CDR1 SQVTM and CDR2 ANQGSEA. In DNA, the CDR3 is TGCAGCGCCGGAGGGCCAGATAGTTACGAGCAGTACTTC. Protein product: CSAGGPDSYEQYF.

This clonotype showed up just a few times. The CDR3 loop is CASSLEVVGTDTQYF. The CDR3 bases are TGCGCCAGCAGCTTGGAGGTGGTGGGCACAGATACGCAGTATTTT. The chain links TRBV5-1 to TRBJ2-3; no definite D call. Germline V gene data show CDR1 as SGHRS and CDR2 as YFSETQ. The CDR3 spans 15 residues. Trimming cost V 0 bases and J 1 base, with 9 bases left between them. Filled out from reference TRBV5-1 and TRBJ2-3, the complete variable domain reads KAGVTQTPRYLIKTRGQQVTLSCSPISGHRSVSWYQQTPGQGLQFLFEYFSETQRNKGNFPGRFSGRQFSNSRSEMNVSTLELGDSALYLCASSLEVVGTDTQYFGPGTRLTVL.